This TCR beta chain was captured in a study of cytomegalovirus exposure and HLA in healthy donors. Overall study results and limits: Near-uniform donor sequencing depth was presumed by presence/absence analyses. Relative to the approximately 660-donor mean, N-insertions were reportedly fewer in an Asian-associated ancestry cluster in a later analysis.

A note on this clone: Its antigen is not known.

Primers included in the PCR were 60 Vbeta and 13 Jbeta primers. Data came from immunoSEQ multiplex PCR; TCRdb stores just in-frame clones and leaves some out. The sample records approximately 150,000 clones, about 75% being singletons. Among the donors, all were healthy bone marrow donors. Sequenced sample: PBMCs. The source is a male donor in good health and CMV-seronegative.

CDR3 bases: TGCGCCAGCAGCTTCCAGGGCAGGGGGCTCAATGAGCAGTTCTTC. It specifies CASSFQGRGLNEQFF. The chain couples TRBV5-1 to TRBJ2-1; 8 nucleotides align to TRBD1. Germline CDR1 and CDR2: SGHRS and YFSETQ. Trimming at V came to 2 bases and at J to 6 bases, leaving 7 bases not matched to a gene. The CDR3 runs 15 residues.